The clone carrying this T cell receptor beta chain was observed a single time. The antigen is undetermined. The sample originates from a study of cytomegalovirus exposure and HLA in healthy donors. The V and J ends lost 6 bases and 2 bases, in that order; junction bases with no gene match: 5. From germline, CDR1 is MNHEY and CDR2 SMNVEV (reference sequence). This CDR3 is built from 14 residues. Notes on the study in general: Some TCR beta chains (around 180 of them) were listed as cytomegalovirus-associated. In the approximately 120 validation repertoires, a later analysis found that first-cohort TCR clusters tended to co-occur.

The table came from immunoSEQ multiplex PCR; TCRdb's copy has only in-frame clones and leaves some out. The sample has under 200,000 clones; roughly nine tenths are singletons. The rearrangement uses TRBV27 and TRBJ2-7, with 9 nucleotides matching TRBD1. Sequencing used PBMCs. The receptor was derived from a woman in her 30s in good health and CMV-seronegative. CDR3 residues: CASSRGTGPYEQYF. In nucleotides, the CDR3 is TGTGCCAGCAGCCGCGGGACAGGGCCCTACGAGCAGTACTTC.